The TCR beta chain described here comes from a study of blood T cell repertoires in COVID-19. Study as a whole: Collection of acute and convalescent COVID-19 samples took place in the United States, Italy and Spain. The cDNA or gDNA used as material had been derived from T cells, B-cell-depleted T cells, or PBMCs.

As originally analysed: Nucleated cell counts were estimated from reference gene primer amplification. The data were produced by immunoSEQ multiplex PCR, yet TCRdb's version contains in-frame clones alone and is incomplete. V and J calls and clone size come straight from that table; D and trimming were deduced from the DNA. The sample includes under 350,000 clones, around nine tenths of them seen just once. After removal of 5 bases from V and 7 bases from J, the junction contained 8 bases not matched to a gene. The germline CDR1 and CDR2 sequences are SNHLY and FYNNEI. The CDR3 runs to 14 residues. The sequence was obtained from a man aged 50 to 59 with acute or convalescent COVID-19. This chain links TRBV2 with TRBJ2-1, with 7 bases lining up with TRBD1. The source material was peripheral blood. The chain's CDR3 is CASSFDRVANEQFF. The CDR3, as DNA: TGTGCCAGCAGTTTTGACAGGGTGGCGAATGAGCAGTTCTTC. The whole variable domain, filled in from reference TRBV2 and TRBJ2-1, reads EPEVTQTPSHQVTQMGQEVILRCVPISNHLYFYWYRQILGQKVEFLVSFYNNEISEKSEIFDDQFSVERPDGSNFTLKIRSTKLEDSAMYFCASSFDRVANEQFFGPGTRLTVL.